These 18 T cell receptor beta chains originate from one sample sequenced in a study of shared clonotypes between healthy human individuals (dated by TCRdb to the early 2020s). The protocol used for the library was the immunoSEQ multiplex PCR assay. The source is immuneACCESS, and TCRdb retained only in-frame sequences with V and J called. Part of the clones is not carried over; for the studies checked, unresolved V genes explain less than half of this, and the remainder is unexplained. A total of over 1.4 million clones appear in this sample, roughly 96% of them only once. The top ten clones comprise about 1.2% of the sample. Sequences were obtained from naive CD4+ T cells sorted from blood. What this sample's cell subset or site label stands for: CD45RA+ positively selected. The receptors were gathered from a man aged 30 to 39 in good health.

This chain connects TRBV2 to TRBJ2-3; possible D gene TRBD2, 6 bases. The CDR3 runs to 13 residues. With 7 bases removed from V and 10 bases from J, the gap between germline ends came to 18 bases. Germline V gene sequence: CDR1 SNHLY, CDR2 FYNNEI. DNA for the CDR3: TGTGCCAGCAAACGGGACTCCGGGCCGTCGCAGTATTTT. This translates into CASKRDSGPSQYF.

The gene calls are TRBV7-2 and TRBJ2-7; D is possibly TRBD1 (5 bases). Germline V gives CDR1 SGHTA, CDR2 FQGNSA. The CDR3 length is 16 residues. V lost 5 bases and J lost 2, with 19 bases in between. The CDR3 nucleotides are TGTGCCAGCAGCCTCCAGACAGTCTTAATCCCCTACGAGCAGTACTTC. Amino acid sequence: CASSLQTVLIPYEQYF.

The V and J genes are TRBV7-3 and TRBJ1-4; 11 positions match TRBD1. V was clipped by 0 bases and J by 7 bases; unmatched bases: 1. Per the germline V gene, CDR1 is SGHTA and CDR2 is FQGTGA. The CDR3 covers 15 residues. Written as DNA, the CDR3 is TGTGCCAGCAGCTTAACGGGGACAGGGGGTGAAAAACTGTTTTTT. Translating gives CASSLTGTGGEKLFF.

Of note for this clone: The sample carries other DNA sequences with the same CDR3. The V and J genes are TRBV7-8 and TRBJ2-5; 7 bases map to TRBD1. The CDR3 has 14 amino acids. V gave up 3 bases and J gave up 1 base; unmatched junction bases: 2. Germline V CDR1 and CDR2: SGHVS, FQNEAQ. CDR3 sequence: CASSLGTVQETQYF. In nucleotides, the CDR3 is TGTGCCAGCAGCTTGGGGACAGTCCAAGAGACCCAGTACTTC.

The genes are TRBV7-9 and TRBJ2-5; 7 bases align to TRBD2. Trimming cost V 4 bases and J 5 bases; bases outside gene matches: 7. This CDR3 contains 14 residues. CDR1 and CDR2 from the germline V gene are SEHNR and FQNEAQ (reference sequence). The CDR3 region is CASSSGGSRETQYF. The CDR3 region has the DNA TGTGCCAGCAGCTCCGGCGGGAGTAGGGAGACCCAGTACTTC.

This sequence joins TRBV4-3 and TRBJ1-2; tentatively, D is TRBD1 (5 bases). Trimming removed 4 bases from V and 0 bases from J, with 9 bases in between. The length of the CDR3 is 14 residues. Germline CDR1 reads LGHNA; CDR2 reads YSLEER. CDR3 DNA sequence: TGCGCCAGCAGCCCTTCGGGGGCTAACTATGGCTACACCTTC. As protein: CASSPSGANYGYTF.

DNA for the CDR3: TGTGCCAGCACAACTGGGGCCAACGTCCTGACTTTC. Translated: CASTTGANVLTF. The chain recombines TRBV28 with TRBJ2-6; D gene uncertain. V was shortened by 7 bases and J by 2 bases, with 3 bases between the two germline ends. Germline CDR1 is MDHEN and CDR2 is SYDVKM. CDR3 length: 12 residues. Filled out from reference TRBV28 and TRBJ2-6, the complete variable domain reads DVKVTQSSRYLVKRTGEKVFLECVQDMDHENMFWYRQDPGLGLRLIYFSYDVKMKEKGDIPEGYSVSREKKERFSLILESASTNQTSMYLCASTTGANVLTFGAGSRLTVL.

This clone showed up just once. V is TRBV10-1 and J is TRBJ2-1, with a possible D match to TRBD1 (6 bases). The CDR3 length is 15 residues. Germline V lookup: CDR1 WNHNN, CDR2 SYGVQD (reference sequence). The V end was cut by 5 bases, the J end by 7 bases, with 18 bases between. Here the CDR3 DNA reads TGCGCCAGCAGTCCCGGGACAAAGCCTCGGAATGAGCAGTTCTTC. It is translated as CASSPGTKPRNEQFF.

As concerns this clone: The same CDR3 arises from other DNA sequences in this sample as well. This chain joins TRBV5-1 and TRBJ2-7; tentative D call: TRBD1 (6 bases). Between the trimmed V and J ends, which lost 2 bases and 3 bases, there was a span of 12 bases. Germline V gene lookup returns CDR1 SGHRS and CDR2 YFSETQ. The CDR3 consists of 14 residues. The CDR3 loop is CASSLDGQSYEQYF. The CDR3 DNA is TGCGCCAGCAGCTTAGACGGACAGAGCTACGAGCAGTACTTC.

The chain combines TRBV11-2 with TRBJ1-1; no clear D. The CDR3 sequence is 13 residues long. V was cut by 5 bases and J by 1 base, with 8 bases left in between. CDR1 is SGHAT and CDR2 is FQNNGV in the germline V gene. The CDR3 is CASSATRNTEAFF. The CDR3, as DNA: TGTGCCAGCAGCGCTACTCGGAACACTGAAGCTTTCTTT.

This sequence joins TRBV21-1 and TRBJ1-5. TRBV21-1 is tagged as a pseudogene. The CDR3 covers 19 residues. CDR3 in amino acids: CASSKEGDRLLEMYQPQHF. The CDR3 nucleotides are TGTGCCAGCAGCAAAGAAGGCGACCGCCTACTTGAAATGTATCAGCCCCAGCATTTT.

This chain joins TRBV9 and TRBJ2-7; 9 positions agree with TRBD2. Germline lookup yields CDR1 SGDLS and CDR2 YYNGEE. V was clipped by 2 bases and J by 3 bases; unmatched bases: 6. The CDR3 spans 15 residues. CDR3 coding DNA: TGTGCCAGCAGCGTGGGGGGACTAGCTGGCTACGAGCAGTACTTC. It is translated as CASSVGGLAGYEQYF.

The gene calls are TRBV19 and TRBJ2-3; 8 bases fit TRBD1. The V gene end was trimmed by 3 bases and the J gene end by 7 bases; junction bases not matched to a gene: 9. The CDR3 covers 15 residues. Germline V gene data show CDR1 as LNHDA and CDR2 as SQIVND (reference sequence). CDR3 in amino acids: CASSIPGGQENTQYF. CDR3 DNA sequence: TGTGCCAGTAGTATCCCAGGGGGACAGGAAAATACGCAGTATTTT.

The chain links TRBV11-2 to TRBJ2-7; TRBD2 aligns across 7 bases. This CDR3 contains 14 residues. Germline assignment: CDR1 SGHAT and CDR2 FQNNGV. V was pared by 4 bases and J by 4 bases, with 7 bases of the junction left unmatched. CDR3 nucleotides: TGTGCCAGCAGCTCCTCCCTGGGGGGGTACGAGCAGTACTTC. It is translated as CASSSSLGGYEQYF.

The CDR3: CASSLSLAGNNEQFF. The CDR3 bases are TGTGCCAGCAGCTTGAGTCTAGCGGGGAACAATGAGCAGTTCTTC. This chain links TRBV5-4 with TRBJ2-1; TRBD2 matches at 9 bases. Germline V gives CDR1 SGHNT, CDR2 YYREEE (reference sequence). The CDR3 runs 15 residues. The V gene end was trimmed by 1 base and the J gene end by 5 bases; junction bases not matched to a gene: 4.

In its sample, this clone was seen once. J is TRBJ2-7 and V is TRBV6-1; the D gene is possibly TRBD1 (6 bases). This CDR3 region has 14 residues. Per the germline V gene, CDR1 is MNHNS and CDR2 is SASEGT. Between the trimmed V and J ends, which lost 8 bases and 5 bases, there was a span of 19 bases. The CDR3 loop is CASSEGGTRDEQYF. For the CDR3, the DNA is TGTGCCAGCTCTGAAGGGGGAACAAGGGACGAGCAGTACTTC.

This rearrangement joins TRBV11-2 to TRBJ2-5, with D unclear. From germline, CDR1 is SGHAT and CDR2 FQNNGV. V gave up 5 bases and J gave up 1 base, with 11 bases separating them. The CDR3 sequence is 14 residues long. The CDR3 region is CASSLFLRQETQYF. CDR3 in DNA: TGTGCCAGCAGCCTATTTTTACGCCAAGAGACCCAGTACTTC.

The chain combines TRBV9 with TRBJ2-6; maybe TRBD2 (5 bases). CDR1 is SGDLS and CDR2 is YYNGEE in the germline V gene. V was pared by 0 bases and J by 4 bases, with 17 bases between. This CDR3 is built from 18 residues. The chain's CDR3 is CASSVEGPLATGANVLTF. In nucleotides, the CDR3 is TGTGCCAGCAGCGTAGAAGGTCCCTTAGCGACCGGGGCCAACGTCCTGACTTTC.